This T cell receptor (beta chain) was observed in a study of cytomegalovirus exposure and HLA in healthy donors. Study-level findings and limits: Sequencing depth across donors, presence/absence analyses assumed, was roughly uniform.

Primers: 60 Vbeta forward and 13 Jbeta reverse. TCRdb's copy holds only in-frame clones and misses some; the assay was immunoSEQ multiplex PCR. The data show 90,000 or so clones, with 80% seen just once and around 23% held by the top ten. Sampled while nominally healthy, donors likely had unrecorded immune exposures. To note about this clone: Its antigen is currently unknown.

The germline V and J ends were trimmed by 0 bases and 6 bases, with 9 bases remaining between them. The germline gives CDR1 GTSNPN, CDR2 SVGIG (reference sequence). The CDR3 covers 13 residues. The sequenced sample consisted of PBMCs. This clonotype originated in a woman in her forties or fifties in good health and CMV-seropositive. V usage is TRBV30 and J usage is TRBJ1-5, with a tentative D call TRBD1 (5 bases). CDR3 coding DNA: TGTGCCTGGAGTGTATCAGGGTCTCAGCCCCAGCATTTT. It is translated as CAWSVSGSQPQHF.